The 5 T cell receptor beta chains below were found in one sample sequenced in a study of cytomegalovirus exposure and HLA in healthy donors. 13 Jbeta primers and 60 Vbeta primers were used for the PCR. Clones were sequenced by immunoSEQ multiplex PCR, and TCRdb holds only the in-frame ones, with some missing. The sample comprises hundreds of thousands of clones, 70% to 80% of which are singletons, and 2.5% to 3% rests with the top ten. Sample: PBMCs. Every receptor here comes from a woman in her fifties or sixties in good health and CMV-seropositive.

This clone was seen more than once but under ten times. CDR3 loop: CSVSEMTGVNYGYTF. CDR3 sequence (DNA): TGCAGCGTTTCCGAAATGACAGGGGTTAACTATGGCTACACCTTC. V gene TRBV29-1 combines with J gene TRBJ1-2; TRBD1 matches at 8 bases. V dropped 5 bases and J dropped 1; count of bases not matched to a gene: 9. The CDR3 extends over 15 amino acids. CDR1 SQVTM and CDR2 ANQGSEA come from the germline V gene.

This clone was counted between two and nine times. The J gene is TRBJ1-6, the V gene TRBV27; 8 nucleotides align to TRBD1. Trimming took 6 bases from V and 8 from J; bases not matched to a gene: 6. CDR1 is MNHEY, CDR2 SMNVEV, per germline (reference sequence). The length of the CDR3 is 14 residues. This chain's CDR3 is CASSHPGGDSPLHF. CDR3 bases: TGTGCCAGCAGCCACCCAGGGGGCGATTCACCCCTCCACTTT.

This rearrangement joins TRBV7-9 to TRBJ1-1, with 8 bases fitting TRBD1. The V gene end was trimmed by 5 bases and the J gene end by 5 bases; junction bases not matched to a gene: 10. The CDR3 sequence is 15 residues long. Looked up from germline, CDR1 is SEHNR and CDR2 is FQNEAQ (reference sequence). The CDR3 DNA follows: TGTGCCAGCAGCCACGTTGGACAGGGTGCTACTGAAGCTTTCTTT. Its translation: CASSHVGQGATEAFF.

As for this clone: The same CDR3 also results from other DNA sequences found in this sample. The chain has TRBV7-9 and TRBJ2-3; 8 bases fit TRBD1. The germline gives CDR1 SEHNR, CDR2 FQNEAQ (reference sequence). The length of the CDR3 is 15 residues. V lost 3 bases to trimming and J lost 5 bases; unmatched junction nucleotides: 7. CDR3 amino acids: CASSLGVGTGDTQYF. The DNA for the CDR3 is TGTGCCAGCAGCTTGGGAGTGGGGACAGGAGATACGCAGTATTTT.

The chain carries TRBV2 and TRBJ2-6; 9 positions match TRBD1. Germline loops: CDR1 SNHLY, CDR2 FYNNEI. This CDR3 comprises 14 residues. With 11 bases clipped from V and 1 base from J, the junction kept 3 bases outside the gene matches. The CDR3 sequence: CAGDRVSGANVLTF. CDR3 in DNA: TGTGCCGGGGACAGGGTGTCTGGGGCCAACGTCCTGACTTTC.